This T cell receptor (beta chain) appears in the sequencing data of a study of T cells in Graves' hyperthyroidism and ophthalmopathy. Study conclusions and caveats: From stable hyperthyroidism, ophthalmopathy was set apart by a 13 V-J model. The majority of expanded thyroid clonotypes above 0.001 also appeared in blood.

Each 10 ml fresh peripheral blood draw supplied the PBMCs. Trimming at V came to 11 bases and at J to 4 bases, leaving 12 bases not matched to a gene. Germline V CDR1 and CDR2: SNHLY, FYNNEI. CDR3 length equals 15 residues. Amplification yielded TCR beta CDR3 regions, with RNA transcripts as the source. An initial round of RT-PCR targeting the TCR CDR3 relied on the HTBI primer set. TCRdb redid the calling of the multiplex PCR reads with MiXCR, one entry per CDR3 protein. Of nearly 750,000 distinct CDR3 sequences detected, roughly 32% appear once; the ten largest clones hold more than 25%. Turning to this clonotype: Antigen specificity is unknown.

The rearrangement links TRBV2 to TRBJ2-3, with TRBD2 identical over 10 bases. Input material: blood. This TCR was sampled from a woman in her 40s with Graves' hyperthyroidism. CDR3 in amino acids: CASTGLAGGADTQYF. As DNA, the CDR3 is TGTGCCTCAACAGGGTTAGCGGGAGGCGCAGATACGCAGTATTTT.